A single sample gave rise to the 26 T cell receptor beta chains below, sequenced in a study of T cells in Graves' hyperthyroidism and ophthalmopathy. Researchers amplified the TCR beta CDR3 regions from RNA transcripts. An initial round of RT-PCR targeting the TCR CDR3 relied on the HTBI primer set. TCRdb reanalysed the multiplex PCR reads using MiXCR and keeps one entry per CDR3 protein. The sample has approximately 380,000 distinct CDR3 sequences; approximately 18% are singletons. The sequenced material came from blood. The source is a man younger than 35 with Graves' ophthalmopathy.

At least ten counts were recorded for this clonotype. V usage is TRBV11-2 and J usage is TRBJ1-1, with no clear D. The V end was cut by 5 bases, the J end by 0 bases, with 10 bases between. The germline CDR1 and CDR2 sequences are SGHAT and FQNNGV. The CDR3 totals 14 residues. CDR3 coding DNA: TGTGCCAGCAGCGCCGGACGGGTGAACACTGAAGCTTTCTTT. Residues: CASSAGRVNTEAFF.

This clonotype was recorded a few times. The chain recombines TRBV10-1 with TRBJ2-2, with D tentatively TRBD1 or TRBD2 (5 bases each). Germline V lookup: CDR1 WNHNN, CDR2 SYGVQD (reference sequence). The ends were cut back, 0 bases at V and 4 bases at J, with 9 bases in the middle. The CDR3 totals 15 residues. The CDR3 region has the DNA TGCGCCAGCAGTGAGTCAAAGGGGAGCACCGGGGAGCTGTTTTTT. Its translation: CASSESKGSTGELFF.

There are many counts of this clonotype. The chain recombines TRBV3-1 with TRBJ2-5, with D perhaps TRBD1 (6 bases). This CDR3 is 16 amino acids long. V gave up 6 bases and J gave up 2 bases, with 19 bases separating them. Germline-derived CDR1 and CDR2 are LGHDT and YNNKEL (reference sequence). The CDR3, as DNA: TGTGCCAGCAGTCCTACCCTCGGACAGTCACAAGAGACCCAGTACTTC. Translation: CASSPTLGQSQETQYF.

This clonotype appeared once. The chain couples TRBV4-1 to TRBJ2-2; D might be TRBD1 or TRBD2, each matching 6 bases. Germline V lookup: CDR1 MGHRA, CDR2 YSYEKL. V shed 2 bases and J shed 5 bases, with 12 bases lying between them. The CDR3 contains 15 residues. CDR3: CASSQPGAGTGELFF. In DNA, the CDR3 is TGCGCCAGCAGCCAACCGGGGGCGGGGACCGGGGAGCTGTTTTTT.

The chain carries TRBV6-8 and TRBJ1-4, with unresolved D. The V gene's germline CDR1 is MNHGY and CDR2 SAAAGT. The CDR3 covers 18 residues. Trimming pared 0 bases from V and 0 bases from J, leaving 14 bases between. CDR3 sequence: CASSYSTARPATNEKLFF. CDR3 DNA: TGTGCCAGCAGTTACTCGACGGCCAGACCAGCAACTAATGAAAAACTGTTTTTT.

This clonotype was counted at least ten times. The chain couples TRBV13 to TRBJ2-5; 7 nucleotides match TRBD2. V lost 0 bases to trimming and J lost 1 base; unmatched junction nucleotides: 8. This CDR3 comprises 17 residues. Germline CDR1 reads PRHDT; CDR2 reads FYEKMQ (reference sequence). The DNA for the CDR3 is TGTGCCAGCAGCTTAGGTGCTAGCGGATGGGTCCAAGAGACCCAGTACTTC. The encoded protein is CASSLGASGWVQETQYF. The whole variable domain, remainder taken from reference TRBV13 and TRBJ2-5, is AAGVIQSPRHLIKEKRETATLKCYPIPRHDTVYWYQQGPGQDPQFLISFYEKMQSDKGSIPDRFSAQQFSDYHSELNMSSLELGDSALYFCASSLGASGWVQETQYFGPGTRLLVL.

This clonotype was seen at least ten times. The genes are TRBV20-1 and TRBJ1-1; no reliable D call. Per the germline V gene, CDR1 is DFQATT and CDR2 is SNEGSKA (reference sequence). V lost 6 bases, J lost 7 bases, and 21 bases lay in between. This CDR3 comprises 14 residues. The CDR3 bases are TGCAGTGCATCGAACACGGAGGGAGTAGGTGAAGCTTTCTTT. It yields the protein CSASNTEGVGEAFF.

The table lists this clonotype with many counts. The chain couples TRBV28 to TRBJ2-7; perhaps D is TRBD1 or TRBD2 (5 bases each). Trimming left V 5 bases short and J 6 bases short, with 20 bases between. The V gene's germline CDR1 is MDHEN and CDR2 SYDVKM. The CDR3 contains 15 residues. The CDR3 loop reads CASSRRAPGSVEQYF. The CDR3 region has the DNA TGTGCCAGCAGTCGCAGGGCCCCGGGATCGGTCGAGCAGTACTTC.

The chain is built from TRBV5-6 and TRBJ2-1, with D possibly being TRBD1 (7 bases). Deletions cut 4 bases from V and 10 bases from J, with 24 bases between. This CDR3 is 16 amino acids long. Germline CDR1 is SGHDT and CDR2 is YYEEEE. The CDR3 sequence: CASSPEPRDSAGEQFF. CDR3 in DNA: TGTGCCAGCAGCCCCGAACCGCGGGACAGTGCCGGGGAGCAGTTCTTC.

The rearrangement links TRBV12-3 or TRBV12-4 to TRBJ1-1, with 8 bases identical to TRBD1. The CDR3 consists of 19 residues. J lost 3 bases, V lost 2 bases, and 17 bases had no gene match. CDR3 amino acids: CASSLYPRDRSRGYTEAFF. The CDR3 DNA sequence: TGTGCCAGCAGTTTATACCCCCGGGACAGGAGCAGGGGCTACACTGAAGCTTTCTTT.

The rearrangement joins TRBV28 to TRBJ1-2; TRBD1 agrees at 8 bases. J lost 5 bases, V lost 4 bases, and 6 bases had no gene match. There are 14 residues in the CDR3. Germline values: CDR1 MDHEN, CDR2 SYDVKM. The CDR3 is CASSSAGQGYGYTF. The CDR3, as DNA: TGTGCCAGCAGTTCCGCCGGACAGGGATATGGCTACACCTTC.

The chain combines TRBV7-9 with TRBJ1-3; the D gene is possibly TRBD1 (5 bases). Trimming cost V 5 bases and J 0 bases, with 11 bases left between them. This CDR3 has 15 residues. Germline V gene lookup returns CDR1 SEHNR and CDR2 FQNEAQ (reference sequence). CDR3 in DNA: TGTGCCAGCAGCCCCACGGGGCTCTCTGGAAACACCATATATTTT. It specifies CASSPTGLSGNTIYF.

With respect to this clonotype: A read error may explain this, as a much larger clone is one base away. This sequence joins TRBV12-3 or TRBV12-4 and TRBJ1-6; possible D gene TRBD1, 5 bases. This CDR3 is built from 17 residues. V dropped 5 bases and J dropped 11 bases, with 25 bases sitting between them. CDR3: CASSPRGGGTLGAPLHF. In DNA, the CDR3 is TGTGCCAGCAGTCCCCGGGGCGGAGGGACCCTGGGGGCACCCCTCCACTTT.

This clonotype was recorded only once. This chain uses TRBV4-1 with TRBJ1-1; D not resolved. V was trimmed by 2 bases and J by 4 bases, leaving 14 bases between them. The germline CDR1 and CDR2 sequences are MGHRA and YSYEKL. The CDR3 is 15 residues long. The CDR3 loop reads CASSQFQASGTEAFF. CDR3 sequence (DNA): TGCGCCAGCAGCCAATTTCAGGCTTCGGGCACTGAAGCTTTCTTT.

This clonotype was picked up many times. The CDR3 loop is CASSLRVGAGANEQYF. DNA of the CDR3: TGTGCCAGCAGTCTCCGGGTAGGGGCAGGGGCTAACGAGCAGTACTTC. The V gene is TRBV6-1, the J gene TRBJ2-7, with D perhaps matching TRBD1 (6 bases). The germline V and J ends were trimmed by 5 bases and 5 bases, with 22 bases remaining between them. CDR1 is MNHNS and CDR2 is SASEGT in the germline V gene. This CDR3 has 16 residues.

This clonotype was counted many times. This chain connects TRBV24-1 to TRBJ1-2, with D perhaps matching TRBD1 (5 bases). The V gene lost 4 bases and the J gene lost 8 bases, with 19 bases spanning the gap. The CDR3 length is 15 residues. In germline, CDR1 is KGHDR, CDR2 SFDVKD. CDR3 sequence: CATSDRRDGGGGYTF. DNA for the CDR3: TGTGCCACCAGTGACCGGAGGGACGGAGGCGGCGGCTACACCTTC.

The chain employs TRBV20-1 and TRBJ2-5, with 9 bases aligning to TRBD1. The CDR3 extends over 15 amino acids. Germline lookup yields CDR1 DFQATT and CDR2 SNEGSKA (reference sequence). Unmatched junction bases numbered 12, after V lost 5 bases and J lost 5 bases. The chain's CDR3 is CSALDAGTGRETQYF. The CDR3 nucleotides read TGCAGTGCTCTCGATGCCGGGACAGGGCGGGAGACCCAGTACTTC.

V and J are TRBV28 and TRBJ2-1, with 7 bases identical to TRBD1. The CDR3 covers 15 residues. J gave up 7 bases and V 5 bases, and 11 bases lay outside the gene matches. Germline values: CDR1 MDHEN, CDR2 SYDVKM. The CDR3 nucleotides are TGTGCCAGCAGTCAAACCTTGACAGGGTGGAATGAGCAGTTCTTC. Residues: CASSQTLTGWNEQFF. The full variable domain, in which reference TRBV28 and TRBJ2-1 provide the parts outside the CDR3, is DVKVTQSSRYLVKRTGEKVFLECVQDMDHENMFWYRQDPGLGLRLIYFSYDVKMKEKGDIPEGYSVSREKKERFSLILESASTNQTSMYLCASSQTLTGWNEQFFGPGTRLTVL.

This clonotype showed up just a few times. The genes are TRBV18 and TRBJ1-1; possible D gene TRBD1, 6 bases. V was pared by 2 bases and J by 7 bases, with 17 bases between. The CDR3 sequence is 15 residues long. Germline lookup yields CDR1 KGHSH and CDR2 LQKENI. The CDR3 loop is CASSPGRQVGVEAFF. Here the CDR3 DNA reads TGTGCCAGCTCACCAGGAAGACAGGTTGGGGTTGAAGCTTTCTTT.

This clonotype was observed at least ten times. The V and J genes are TRBV11-2 and TRBJ2-6; D is unclear. The germline V and J ends were trimmed by 4 bases and 1 base, with 11 bases remaining between them. The CDR3 sequence is 16 residues long. Germline CDR1 is SGHAT and CDR2 is FQNNGV. The CDR3 nucleotides are TGTGCCAGCAGCTACCTTGACGGGTCTGGGGCCAACGTCCTGACTTTC. Its translation is CASSYLDGSGANVLTF.

This clonotype was counted at least ten times. The CDR3 nucleotides read TGTGCCAGCAGTCCAGGCGGGGCGGGGGAGCAGTACTTC. This gives the protein CASSPGGAGEQYF. This rearrangement joins TRBV7-9 to TRBJ2-7; possible D gene TRBD2, 6 bases. The CDR3 has 13 amino acids. V was cut by 6 bases and J by 7 bases, with 16 bases left in between. CDR1 and CDR2 (germline): SEHNR, FQNEAQ (reference sequence).

This clonotype was counted many times. The chain is built from TRBV28 and TRBJ1-5; 7 bases map to TRBD1. The V gene's germline CDR1 is MDHEN and CDR2 SYDVKM. Trimming at V came to 6 bases and at J to 3 bases, leaving 8 bases not matched to a gene. The CDR3 loop spans 15 amino acids. As DNA, the CDR3 is TGTGCCAGCAGGGAACAGGGGTCTTTCAATCAGCCCCAGCATTTT. This encodes CASREQGSFNQPQHF.

The V call is TRBV5-1, the J call TRBJ1-1, with 8 bases fitting TRBD1. V trimming: 0 bases; J trimming: 1 base; junction bases outside the gene matches: 5. This CDR3 region has 16 residues. CDR1 is SGHRS, CDR2 YFSETQ, per germline. The CDR3 region is CASSLAFGTGNTEAFF. CDR3 bases: TGCGCCAGCAGCTTGGCCTTCGGGACAGGGAACACTGAAGCTTTCTTT.

The J gene is TRBJ2-2, the V gene TRBV7-9; 7 nucleotides agree with TRBD1. Germline values: CDR1 SEHNR, CDR2 FQNEAQ (reference sequence). The length of the CDR3 is 16 residues. With V trimmed by 5 bases and J by 5 bases, 11 bases remained unmatched. CDR3 region: CASSRDRDLRTGELFF. The DNA of the CDR3 is TGTGCCAGCAGCCGAGACAGGGACCTGAGAACCGGGGAGCTGTTTTTT.

This clonotype was seen many times. In nucleotides, the CDR3 is TGCGCCAGCAGCTTGGTAGAGGGGGGTGGCACTGAAGCTTTCTTT. Translation gives CASSLVEGGGTEAFF. V is TRBV5-1 and J is TRBJ1-1; possibly TRBD1 for D (6 bases). V gave up 0 bases and J gave up 4 bases, with 13 bases separating them. The germline V gene has CDR1 SGHRS and CDR2 YFSETQ. The length of the CDR3 is 15 residues. Filled out from reference TRBV5-1 and TRBJ1-1, the complete variable domain reads KAGVTQTPRYLIKTRGQQVTLSCSPISGHRSVSWYQQTPGQGLQFLFEYFSETQRNKGNFPGRFSGRQFSNSRSEMNVSTLELGDSALYLCASSLVEGGGTEAFFGQGTRLTVV.

V gene TRBV2 combines with J gene TRBJ2-2; 9 nucleotides match TRBD2. Germline lookup yields CDR1 SNHLY and CDR2 FYNNEI. The CDR3 runs to 17 residues. The V and J ends lost 8 bases and 6 bases, in that order; junction bases with no gene match: 16. The CDR3 loop reads CASSSDPTSGFAGELFF. CDR3 in DNA: TGTGCCAGCTCATCGGATCCAACTAGCGGGTTTGCCGGGGAGCTGTTTTTT.